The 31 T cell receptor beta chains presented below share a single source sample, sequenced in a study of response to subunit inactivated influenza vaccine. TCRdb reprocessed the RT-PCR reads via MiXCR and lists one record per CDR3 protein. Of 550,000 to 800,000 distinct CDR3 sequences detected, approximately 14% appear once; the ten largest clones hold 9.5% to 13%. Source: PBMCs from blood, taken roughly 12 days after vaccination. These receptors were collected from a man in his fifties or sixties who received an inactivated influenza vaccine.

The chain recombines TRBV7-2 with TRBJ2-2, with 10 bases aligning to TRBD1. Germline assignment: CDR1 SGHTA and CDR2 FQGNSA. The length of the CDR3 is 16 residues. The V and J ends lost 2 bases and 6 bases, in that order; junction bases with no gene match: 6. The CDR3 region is CASSLRGQGISGELFF. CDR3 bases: TGTGCCAGCAGCTTAAGGGGACAGGGGATTTCCGGGGAGCTGTTTTTT.

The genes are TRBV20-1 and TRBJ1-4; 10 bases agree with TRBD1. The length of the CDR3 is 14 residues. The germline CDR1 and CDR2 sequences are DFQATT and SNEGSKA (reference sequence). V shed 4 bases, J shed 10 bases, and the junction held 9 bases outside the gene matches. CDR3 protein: CSAINRDRGRKLFF. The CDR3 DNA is TGCAGTGCTATTAACCGGGACAGGGGCCGAAAACTGTTTTTT.

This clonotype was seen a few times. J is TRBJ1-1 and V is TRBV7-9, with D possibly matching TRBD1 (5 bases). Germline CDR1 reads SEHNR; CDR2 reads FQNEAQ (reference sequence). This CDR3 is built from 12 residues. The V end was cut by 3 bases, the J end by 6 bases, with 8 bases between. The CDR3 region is CASSFWGAEAFF. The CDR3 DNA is TGTGCCAGCAGCTTTTGGGGGGCTGAAGCTTTCTTT.

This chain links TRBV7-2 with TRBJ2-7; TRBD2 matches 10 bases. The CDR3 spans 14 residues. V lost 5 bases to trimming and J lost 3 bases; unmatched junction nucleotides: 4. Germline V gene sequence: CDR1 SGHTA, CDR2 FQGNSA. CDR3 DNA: TGTGCCAGCAGCCCCGGGACTAGCGACTACGAGCAGTACTTC. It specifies CASSPGTSDYEQYF.

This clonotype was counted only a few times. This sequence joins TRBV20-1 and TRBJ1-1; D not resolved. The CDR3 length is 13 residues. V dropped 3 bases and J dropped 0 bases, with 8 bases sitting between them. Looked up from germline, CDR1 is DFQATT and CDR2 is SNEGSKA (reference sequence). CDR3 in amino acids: CSARGGLNTEAFF. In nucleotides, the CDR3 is TGCAGTGCTAGGGGCGGGTTGAACACTGAAGCTTTCTTT.

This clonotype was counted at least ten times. CDR3: CASSHTSGREADTQYF. CDR3 bases: TGCGCCAGCAGCCATACAAGCGGGCGGGAGGCAGATACGCAGTATTTT. The rearrangement links TRBV4-3 to TRBJ2-3; 8 bases map to TRBD2. V trimming: 3 bases; J trimming: 4 bases; junction bases outside the gene matches: 9. The CDR3 runs to 16 residues. Germline-derived CDR1 and CDR2 are LGHNA and YSLEER.

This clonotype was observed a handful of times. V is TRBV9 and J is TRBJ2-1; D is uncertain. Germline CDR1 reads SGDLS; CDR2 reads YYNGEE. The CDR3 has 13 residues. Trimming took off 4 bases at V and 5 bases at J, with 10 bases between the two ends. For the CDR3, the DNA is TGTGCCAGCAGCCTCCGACTCGACAATGAGCAGTTCTTC. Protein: CASSLRLDNEQFF.

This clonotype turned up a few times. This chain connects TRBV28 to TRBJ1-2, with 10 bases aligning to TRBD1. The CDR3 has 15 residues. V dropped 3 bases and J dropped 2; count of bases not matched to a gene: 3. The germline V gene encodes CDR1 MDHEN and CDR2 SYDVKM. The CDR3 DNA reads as TGTGCCAGCAGTTTCCCGGGACAGGGGAACTATGGCTACACCTTC. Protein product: CASSFPGQGNYGYTF.

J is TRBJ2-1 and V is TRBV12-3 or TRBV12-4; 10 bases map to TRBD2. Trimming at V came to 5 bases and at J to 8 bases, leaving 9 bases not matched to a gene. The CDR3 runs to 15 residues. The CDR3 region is CASSTQLAGRDEQFF. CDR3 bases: TGTGCCAGCAGTACGCAACTAGCGGGGAGGGATGAGCAGTTCTTC.

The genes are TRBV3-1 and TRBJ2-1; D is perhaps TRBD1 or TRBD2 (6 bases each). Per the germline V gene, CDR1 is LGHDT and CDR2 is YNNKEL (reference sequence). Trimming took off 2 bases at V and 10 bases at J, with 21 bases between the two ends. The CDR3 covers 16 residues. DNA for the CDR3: TGTGCCAGCAGCCAAAGAGACCCCTACGGGGGCAAGGAGCAGTTCTTC. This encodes CASSQRDPYGGKEQFF.

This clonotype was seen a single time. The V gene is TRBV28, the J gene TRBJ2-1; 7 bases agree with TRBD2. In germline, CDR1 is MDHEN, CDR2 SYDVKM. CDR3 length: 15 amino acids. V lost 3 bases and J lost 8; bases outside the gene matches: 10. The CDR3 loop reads CASSFGGRAFYEQFF. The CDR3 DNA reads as TGTGCCAGCAGTTTCGGGGGGAGGGCCTTTTATGAGCAGTTCTTC. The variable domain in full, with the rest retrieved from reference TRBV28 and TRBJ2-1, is DVKVTQSSRYLVKRTGEKVFLECVQDMDHENMFWYRQDPGLGLRLIYFSYDVKMKEKGDIPEGYSVSREKKERFSLILESASTNQTSMYLCASSFGGRAFYEQFFGPGTRLTVL.

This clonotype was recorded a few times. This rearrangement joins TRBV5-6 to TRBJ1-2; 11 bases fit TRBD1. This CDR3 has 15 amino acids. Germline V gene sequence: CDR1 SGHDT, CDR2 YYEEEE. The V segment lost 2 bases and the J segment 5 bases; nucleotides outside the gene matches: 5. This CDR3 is CASSFGQGARYGYTF. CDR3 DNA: TGTGCCAGCAGCTTTGGACAGGGGGCCCGGTATGGCTACACCTTC.

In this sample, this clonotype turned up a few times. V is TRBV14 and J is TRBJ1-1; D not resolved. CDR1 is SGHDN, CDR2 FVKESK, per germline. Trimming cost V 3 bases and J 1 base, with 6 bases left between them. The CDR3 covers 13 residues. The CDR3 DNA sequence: TGTGCCAGCAGCCACACGCAGAACACTGAAGCTTTCTTT. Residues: CASSHTQNTEAFF.

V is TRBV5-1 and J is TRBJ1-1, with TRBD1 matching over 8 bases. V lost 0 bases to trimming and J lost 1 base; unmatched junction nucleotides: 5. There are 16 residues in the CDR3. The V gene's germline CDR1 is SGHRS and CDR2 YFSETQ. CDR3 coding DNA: TGCGCCAGCAGCTTGGAGCCGCAGGGGGCGAACACTGAAGCTTTCTTT. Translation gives CASSLEPQGANTEAFF.

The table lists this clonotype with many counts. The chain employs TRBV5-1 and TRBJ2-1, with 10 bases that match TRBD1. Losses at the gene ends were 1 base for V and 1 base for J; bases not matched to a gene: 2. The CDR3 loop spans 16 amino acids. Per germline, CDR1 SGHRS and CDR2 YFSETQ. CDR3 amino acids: CASSLRTGGSYNEQFF. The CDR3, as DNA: TGCGCCAGCAGCTTGAGGACAGGGGGATCCTACAATGAGCAGTTCTTC.

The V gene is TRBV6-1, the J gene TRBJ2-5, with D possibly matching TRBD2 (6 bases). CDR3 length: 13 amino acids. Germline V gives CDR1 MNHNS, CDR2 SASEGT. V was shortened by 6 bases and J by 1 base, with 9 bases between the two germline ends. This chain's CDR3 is CASRNSGQETQYF. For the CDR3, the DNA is TGTGCCAGCAGGAATAGCGGCCAAGAGACCCAGTACTTC.

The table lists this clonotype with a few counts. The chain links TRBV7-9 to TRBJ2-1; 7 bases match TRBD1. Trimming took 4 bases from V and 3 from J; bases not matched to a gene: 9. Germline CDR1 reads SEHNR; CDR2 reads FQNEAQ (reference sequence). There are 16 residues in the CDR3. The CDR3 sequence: CASSSTGALFYNEQFF. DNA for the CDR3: TGTGCCAGCAGCTCAACAGGGGCCCTCTTCTACAATGAGCAGTTCTTC.

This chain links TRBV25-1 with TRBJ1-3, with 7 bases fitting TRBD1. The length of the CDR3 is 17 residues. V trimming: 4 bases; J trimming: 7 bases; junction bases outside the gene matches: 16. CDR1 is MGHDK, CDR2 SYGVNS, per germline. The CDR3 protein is CASSVPRIQGSMNTIYF. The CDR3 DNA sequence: TGTGCCAGCAGTGTCCCCCGGATACAGGGGTCAATGAACACCATATATTTT.

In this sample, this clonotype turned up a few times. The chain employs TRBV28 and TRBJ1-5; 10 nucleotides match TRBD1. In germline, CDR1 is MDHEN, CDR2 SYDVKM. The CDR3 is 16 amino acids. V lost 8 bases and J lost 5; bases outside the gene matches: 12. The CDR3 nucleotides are TGTGCCAGCCGAAATCTGGACAGGGGGTTCGATCAGCCCCAGCATTTT. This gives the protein CASRNLDRGFDQPQHF.

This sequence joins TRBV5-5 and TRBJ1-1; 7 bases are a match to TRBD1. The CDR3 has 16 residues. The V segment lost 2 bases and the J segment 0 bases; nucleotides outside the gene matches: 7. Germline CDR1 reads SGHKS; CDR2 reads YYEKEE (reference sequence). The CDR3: CASSFASGGMNTEAFF. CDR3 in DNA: TGTGCCAGCAGCTTTGCCTCAGGGGGTATGAACACTGAAGCTTTCTTT.

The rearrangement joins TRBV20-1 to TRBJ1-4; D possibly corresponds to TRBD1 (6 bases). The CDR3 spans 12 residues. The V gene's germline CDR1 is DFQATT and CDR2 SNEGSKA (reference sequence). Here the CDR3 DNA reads TGCAGCGATTACAGGGACGGAGAAAAACTGTTTTTT. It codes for CSDYRDGEKLFF.

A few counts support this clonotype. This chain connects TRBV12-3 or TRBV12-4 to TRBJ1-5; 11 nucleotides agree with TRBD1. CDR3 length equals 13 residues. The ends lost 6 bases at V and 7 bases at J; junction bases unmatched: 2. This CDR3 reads CASSGDRGQPQHF. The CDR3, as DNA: TGTGCCAGCAGCGGGGACAGGGGGCAGCCCCAGCATTTT.

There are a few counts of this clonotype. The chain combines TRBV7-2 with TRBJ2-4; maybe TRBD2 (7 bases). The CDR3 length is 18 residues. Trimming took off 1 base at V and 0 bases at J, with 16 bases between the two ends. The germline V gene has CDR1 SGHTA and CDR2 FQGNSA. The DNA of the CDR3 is TGTGCCAGCAGCTTAGGCTTGCGGCGGGGGCGAGCCAAAAACATTCAGTACTTC. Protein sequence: CASSLGLRRGRAKNIQYF.

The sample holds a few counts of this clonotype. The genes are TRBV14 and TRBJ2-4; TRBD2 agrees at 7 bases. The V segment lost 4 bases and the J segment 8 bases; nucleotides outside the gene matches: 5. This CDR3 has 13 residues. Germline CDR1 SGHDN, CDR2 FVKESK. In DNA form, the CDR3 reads TGTGCCAGCAGCCCCGGGGGGTCAGACATTCAGTACTTC. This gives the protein CASSPGGSDIQYF.

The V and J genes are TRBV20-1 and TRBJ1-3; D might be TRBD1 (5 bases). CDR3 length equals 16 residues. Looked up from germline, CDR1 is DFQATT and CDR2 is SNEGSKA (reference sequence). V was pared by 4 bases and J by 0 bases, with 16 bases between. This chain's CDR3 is CSAKVWGGISGNTIYF. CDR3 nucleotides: TGCAGTGCTAAGGTTTGGGGGGGGATCTCTGGAAACACCATATATTTT.

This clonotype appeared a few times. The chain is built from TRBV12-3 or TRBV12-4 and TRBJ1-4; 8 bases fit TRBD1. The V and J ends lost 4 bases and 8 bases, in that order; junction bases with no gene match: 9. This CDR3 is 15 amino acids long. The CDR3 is CASSSSTGVREKLFF. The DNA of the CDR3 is TGTGCCAGCAGTTCATCGACAGGGGTGAGGGAAAAACTGTTTTTT.

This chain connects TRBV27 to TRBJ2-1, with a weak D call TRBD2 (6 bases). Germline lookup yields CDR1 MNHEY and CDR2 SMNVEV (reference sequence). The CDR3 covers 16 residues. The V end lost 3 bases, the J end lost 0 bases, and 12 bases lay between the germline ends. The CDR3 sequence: CASSFQRTTSYNEQFF. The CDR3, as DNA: TGTGCCAGCAGTTTCCAGCGGACTACCTCCTACAATGAGCAGTTCTTC.

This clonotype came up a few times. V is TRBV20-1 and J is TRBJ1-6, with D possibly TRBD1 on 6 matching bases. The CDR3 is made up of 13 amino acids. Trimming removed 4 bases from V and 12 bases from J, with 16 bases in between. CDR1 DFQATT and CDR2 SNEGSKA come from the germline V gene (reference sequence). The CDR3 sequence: CSATTTGNLPLHF. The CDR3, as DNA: TGCAGTGCTACCACAACAGGGAATCTACCCCTCCACTTT.

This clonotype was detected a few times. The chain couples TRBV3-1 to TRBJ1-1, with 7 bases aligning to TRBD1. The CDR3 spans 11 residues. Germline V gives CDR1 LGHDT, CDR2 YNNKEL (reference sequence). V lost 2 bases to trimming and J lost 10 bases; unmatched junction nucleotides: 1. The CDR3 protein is CASSQTGAAFF. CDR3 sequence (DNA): TGTGCCAGCAGCCAAACAGGGGCAGCTTTCTTT.

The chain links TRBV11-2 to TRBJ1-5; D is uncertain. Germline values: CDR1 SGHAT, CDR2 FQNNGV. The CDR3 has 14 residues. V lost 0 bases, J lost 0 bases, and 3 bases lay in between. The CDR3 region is CASSLDHSNQPQHF. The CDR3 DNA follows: TGTGCCAGCAGCTTAGACCATAGCAATCAGCCCCAGCATTTT.

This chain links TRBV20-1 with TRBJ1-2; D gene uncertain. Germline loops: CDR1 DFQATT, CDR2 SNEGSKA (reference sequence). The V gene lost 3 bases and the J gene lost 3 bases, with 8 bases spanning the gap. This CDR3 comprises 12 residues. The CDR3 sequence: CSASYGDYGYTF. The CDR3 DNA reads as TGCAGTGCTAGTTATGGGGACTATGGCTACACCTTC.